Listed below are T cell receptor beta chains from one sample, sequenced in a study of shared clonotypes between healthy human individuals. This table comes from immunoSEQ multiplex PCR, and its TCRdb copy is limited to in-frame clones, with some not included. This table holds 2 million to 2.5 million clones, roughly 92% found once. Sequenced input: naive CD4+ T cells from PBMCs. These receptors originate from a young man in good health. Some clones in this sample may be carry-over from other donors' samples. CDR3s include the opening cysteine and the closing phenylalanine or tryptophan. D genes are given only for firm matches. Clone size is shown for a subset of rows, as once, few, many or a class of expanded clone.

v_gene	j_gene	abundance	d_gene	CDR3nt	CDR3aa
TRBV2	TRBJ1-1	-	TRBD1	TGTGCCAGCAGTGTCCAGGGGGCGGCGAACACTGAAGCTTTCTTT	CASSVQGAANTEAFF
TRBV5-1	TRBJ2-2	-	-	TGCGCCAGCAGCCCCACCGCCAGCGTTAACACCGGGGAGCTGTTTTTT	CASSPTASVNTGELFF
TRBV5-1	TRBJ2-3	-	TRBD1	TGCGCCAGCAGCTCCACAGGGGAAGGAGATACGCAGTATTTT	CASSSTGEGDTQYF
TRBV27	TRBJ2-6	-	-	TGTGCCAGCAGTCCACGGGACGGCGTCCTGACTTTC	CASSPRDGVLTF
TRBV9	TRBJ1-2	-	-	TGTGCCAGCAGCGTAGGCTGGGCAGGGAGGACCTTC	CASSVGWAGRTF
TRBV5-1	TRBJ2-2	-	-	TGCGCCAGCAGCGGACCGGGACGGAGGACGGATACCGGGGAGCTGTTTTTT	CASSGPGRRTDTGELFF
TRBV5-1	TRBJ2-1	-	-	TGCGCCAGCAGCTTGTTGGGGGTAAATGAGCAGTTCTTC	CASSLLGVNEQFF
TRBV9	TRBJ2-5	-	TRBD2	TGTGCCAGCAGCCCCCGTGGTAGCGGGCAAGAGACCCAGTACTTC	CASSPRGSGQETQYF
TRBV20-1	TRBJ1-2	few	-	TGCAGTGCTAGACCTCGGTACGGCTACACCTTC	CSARPRYGYTF
TRBV5-1	TRBJ2-5	-	TRBD2	TGCGCCAGCAGCTTGGAGGCTAGCGGGCAAGAGACCCAGTACTTC	CASSLEASGQETQYF
TRBV5-6	TRBJ2-3	-	-	TGTGCCAGCAGCTCGCCGGGACGGCCCTTGAGCACAGATACGCAGTATTTT	CASSSPGRPLSTDTQYF
TRBV5-4	TRBJ2-5	-	-	TGTGCCAGCAGCTTGGAACGGACCCTAGGGGAGACCCAGTACTTC	CASSLERTLGETQYF
TRBV18	TRBJ1-2	-	-	TGTGCCAGCTCACCACAGGGCCCTAACTATGGCTACACCTTC	CASSPQGPNYGYTF
TRBV9	TRBJ2-1	-	TRBD2	TGTGCCAGCAGCGTATCGTTGGCTAGCGGGACTCCCTACAATGAGCAGTTCTTC	CASSVSLASGTPYNEQFF
TRBV13	TRBJ2-2	once	TRBD2	TGTGCCAGCAGCTCTTTAGCGGGAGCCAACACCGGGGAGCTGTTTTTT	CASSSLAGANTGELFF
TRBV27	TRBJ2-5	-	-	TGTGCCAGCAGTTTTGGACCGAAAGAGACCCAGTACTTC	CASSFGPKETQYF
TRBV7-3	TRBJ1-1	-	-	TGTGCCAGCAGCTTAAGGGGTGGCACTGAAGCTTTCTTT	CASSLRGGTEAFF
TRBV6-5	TRBJ2-5	-	-	TGTGCCAGCACTTTACGGACACCACGTTCAGAGACCCAGTACTTC	CASTLRTPRSETQYF
TRBV13	TRBJ1-1	-	TRBD1	TGTGCCAGCAGCACCCGACAGGGAAGGAACACTGAAGCTTTCTTT	CASSTRQGRNTEAFF
TRBV4-3	TRBJ2-3	-	-	TGCGCCAGCAGCCAAGATGGGAAAGGGCGAACAGATACGCAGTATTTT	CASSQDGKGRTDTQYF
TRBV4-1	TRBJ2-1	-	-	TGCGCCAGCAGCCAGGCTTATTTCAATGAGCAGTTCTTC	CASSQAYFNEQFF
TRBV5-1	TRBJ1-1	-	-	TGCGCCAGCAGCCTCACCACAGCGAGGACTGAAGCTTTCTTT	CASSLTTARTEAFF
TRBV5-1	TRBJ2-4	-	TRBD2	TGCGCCAGCAGCCGGGCCCCCGAGGACGGGGGGCAGTACTTC	CASSRAPEDGGQYF
TRBV15	TRBJ1-2	-	-	TGTGCCACCAGCCGGGGCCTTCCAGGGGACCCTGAGTATGGCTACACCTTC	CATSRGLPGDPEYGYTF
TRBV4-1	TRBJ2-3	-	-	TGCGCCAGCAGCCAAGCCCGATGGGGTTCAGATACGCAGTATTTT	CASSQARWGSDTQYF
TRBV7-2	TRBJ2-7	-	-	TGTGCCAGCAGCCCCAGACAGCTACTCTCCTACGAGCAGTACTTC	CASSPRQLLSYEQYF
TRBV28	TRBJ2-7	-	-	TGTGCCACCAGACGCCACCGGGACGCGGGGTACGAGCAGTACTTC	CATRRHRDAGYEQYF
TRBV19	TRBJ2-7	-	TRBD2	TGTGCCAGTAGTATAATAGCGGGAGCCCCCTACGAGCAGTACTTC	CASSIIAGAPYEQYF